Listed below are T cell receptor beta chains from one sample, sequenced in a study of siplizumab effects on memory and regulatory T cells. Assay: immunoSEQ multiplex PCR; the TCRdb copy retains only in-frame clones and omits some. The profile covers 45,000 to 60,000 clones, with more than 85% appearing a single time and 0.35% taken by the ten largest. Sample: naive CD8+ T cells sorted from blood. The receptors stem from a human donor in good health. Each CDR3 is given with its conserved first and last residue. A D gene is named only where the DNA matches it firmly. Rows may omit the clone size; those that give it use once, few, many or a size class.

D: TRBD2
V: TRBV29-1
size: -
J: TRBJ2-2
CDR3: CSVEASGIGYRELFF
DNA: TGCAGCGTTGAGGCTAGCGGGATCGGGTACCGGGAGCTGTTTTTT

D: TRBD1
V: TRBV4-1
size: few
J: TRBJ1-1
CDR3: CASSQGQGRATEAFF
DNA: TGCGCCAGCAGCCAGGGACAGGGAAGGGCCACTGAAGCTTTCTTT

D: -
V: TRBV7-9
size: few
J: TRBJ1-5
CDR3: CASSLEGGGPLQPQHF
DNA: TGTGCCAGCAGCTTAGAGGGGGGAGGGCCCCTTCAGCCCCAGCATTTT

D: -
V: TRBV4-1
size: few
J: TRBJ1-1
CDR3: CASSQGAGDTEAFF
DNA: TGCGCCAGCAGCCAAGGGGCAGGGGACACTGAAGCTTTCTTT

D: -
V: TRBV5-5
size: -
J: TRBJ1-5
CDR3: CASSAYGPGQHPNQPQHF
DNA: TGTGCCAGCAGCGCTTATGGGCCCGGACAGCACCCTAATCAGCCCCAGCATTTT

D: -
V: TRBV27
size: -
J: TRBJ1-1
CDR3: CASSSRGSKDEAFF
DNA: TGTGCCAGCAGTTCGCGAGGGTCGAAGGATGAAGCTTTCTTT

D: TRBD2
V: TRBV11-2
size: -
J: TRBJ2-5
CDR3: CASSWTSGGFKETQYF
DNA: TGTGCCAGCAGCTGGACTAGCGGGGGGTTTAAGGAGACCCAGTACTTC

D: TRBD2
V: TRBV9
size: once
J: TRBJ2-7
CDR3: CASSVAALAEGYEQYF
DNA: TGTGCCAGCAGCGTAGCTGCCCTAGCGGAGGGCTACGAGCAGTACTTC

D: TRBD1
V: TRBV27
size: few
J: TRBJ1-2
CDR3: CASREGAAQDGYTF
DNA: TGTGCCAGCAGGGAGGGGGCGGCCCAGGATGGCTACACCTTC

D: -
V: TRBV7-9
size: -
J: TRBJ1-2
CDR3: CASSLGRDGYTF
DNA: TGTGCCAGCAGCTTAGGGAGGGATGGCTACACCTTC

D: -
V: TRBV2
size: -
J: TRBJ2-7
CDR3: CAREYRDTREQYF
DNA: TGTGCCAGGGAATACCGGGACACCCGGGAGCAGTACTTC

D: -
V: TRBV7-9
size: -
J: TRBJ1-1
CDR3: CASSTGWGRAGTEAFF
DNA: TGTGCCAGCAGCACAGGGTGGGGCAGGGCCGGCACTGAAGCTTTCTTT

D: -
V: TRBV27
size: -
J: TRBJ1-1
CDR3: CASTSNPGRGNTEAFF
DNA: TGTGCCAGCACCTCCAATCCGGGCAGGGGGAACACTGAAGCTTTCTTT

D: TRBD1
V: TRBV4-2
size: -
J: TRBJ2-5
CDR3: CASSHEIGTAQETQYF
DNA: TGTGCCAGCAGCCACGAAATCGGGACAGCCCAAGAGACCCAGTACTTC

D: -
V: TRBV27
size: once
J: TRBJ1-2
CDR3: CASMGDHGYTF
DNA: TGTGCCAGCATGGGAGATCATGGCTACACCTTC

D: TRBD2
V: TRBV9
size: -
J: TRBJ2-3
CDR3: CASSPQRGDEGTQYF
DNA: TGTGCCAGCAGTCCCCAGCGGGGGGACGAGGGTACGCAGTATTTT

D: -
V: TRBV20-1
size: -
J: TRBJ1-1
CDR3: CSATVNTEAFF
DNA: TGCAGTGCTACGGTGAACACTGAAGCTTTCTTT

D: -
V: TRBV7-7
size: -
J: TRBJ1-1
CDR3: CASSLRVGHEAFF
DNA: TGTGCCAGCAGCCTGAGGGTGGGACATGAAGCTTTCTTT

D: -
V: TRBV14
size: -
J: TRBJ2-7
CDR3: CASSQGASSYEQYF
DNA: TGTGCCAGCAGCCAGGGCGCTAGCTCCTACGAGCAGTACTTC

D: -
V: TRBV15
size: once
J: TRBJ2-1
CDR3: CATSRGGLNEQFF
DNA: TGTGCCACCAGCAGAGGAGGGCTCAATGAGCAGTTCTTC

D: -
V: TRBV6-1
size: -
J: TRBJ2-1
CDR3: CASPSTLYNEQFF
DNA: TGTGCCAGTCCCTCGACACTTTACAATGAGCAGTTCTTC

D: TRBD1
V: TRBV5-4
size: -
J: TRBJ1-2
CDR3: CASSRDRGQGYTF
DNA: TGTGCCAGCAGCCGGGACAGGGGGCAGGGCTACACCTTC

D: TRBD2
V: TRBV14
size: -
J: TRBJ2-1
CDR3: CASSQGLAGEPQHNEQFF
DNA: TGTGCCAGCAGCCAAGGGCTAGCGGGAGAACCTCAGCACAATGAGCAGTTCTTC

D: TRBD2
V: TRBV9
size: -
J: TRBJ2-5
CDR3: CASSLLAGKQETQYF
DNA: TGTGCCAGCAGCCTTCTAGCGGGGAAGCAAGAGACCCAGTACTTC

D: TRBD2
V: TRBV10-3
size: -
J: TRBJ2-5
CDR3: CAISESLRTSSQETQYF
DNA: TGTGCCATCAGTGAGTCCCTCCGGACTAGCTCTCAAGAGACCCAGTACTTC

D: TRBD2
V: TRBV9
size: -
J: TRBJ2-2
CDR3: CASSVAGLAGRTGELFF
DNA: TGTGCCAGCAGCGTAGCTGGACTAGCGGGGAGAACCGGGGAGCTGTTTTTT

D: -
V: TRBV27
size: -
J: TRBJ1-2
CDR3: CASSLSRSWNYGYTF
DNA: TGTGCCAGCAGTTTATCTCGATCCTGGAACTATGGCTACACCTTC

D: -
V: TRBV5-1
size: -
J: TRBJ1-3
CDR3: CASSLGPGESSGNTIYF
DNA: TGCGCCAGCAGCTTGGGGCCAGGCGAAAGCTCTGGAAACACCATATATTTT

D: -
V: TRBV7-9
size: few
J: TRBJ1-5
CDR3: CASSFQGFNQPQHF
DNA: TGTGCCAGCAGCTTCCAGGGTTTCAATCAGCCCCAGCATTTT

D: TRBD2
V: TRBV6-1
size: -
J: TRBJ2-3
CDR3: CAGGTTSTDTQYF
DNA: TGTGCCGGGGGGACTACTAGCACAGATACGCAGTATTTT

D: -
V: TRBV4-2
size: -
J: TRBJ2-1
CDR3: CASSQEPSSGEQFF
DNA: TGTGCCAGCAGCCAAGAGCCGTCTTCTGGGGAGCAGTTCTTC

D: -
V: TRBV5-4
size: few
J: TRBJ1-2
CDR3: CASSLAVGGLNGYTF
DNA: TGTGCCAGCAGCTTGGCCGTCGGGGGTCTCAATGGCTACACCTTC

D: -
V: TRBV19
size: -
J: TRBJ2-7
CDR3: CASSQVEGVPTEEQYF
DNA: TGTGCCAGTAGTCAAGTAGAGGGGGTCCCAACGGAGGAGCAGTACTTC

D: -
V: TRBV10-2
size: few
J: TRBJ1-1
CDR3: CASSPSYPNTEAFF
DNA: TGCGCCAGCAGCCCATCTTATCCGAACACTGAAGCTTTCTTT

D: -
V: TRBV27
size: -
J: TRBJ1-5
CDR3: CASSPGQSNQPQHF
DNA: TGTGCCAGCAGTCCGGGTCAAAGCAATCAGCCCCAGCATTTT

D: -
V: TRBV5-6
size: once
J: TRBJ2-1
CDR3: CASSPGGNEQFF
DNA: TGTGCCAGCAGCCCGGGCGGTAATGAGCAGTTCTTC

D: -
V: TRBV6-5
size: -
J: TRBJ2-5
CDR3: CASSFYTGPKETQYF
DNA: TGTGCCAGCAGCTTCTATACGGGACCAAAAGAGACCCAGTACTTC

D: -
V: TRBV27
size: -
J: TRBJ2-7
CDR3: CASSWIPGSYEQYF
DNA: TGTGCCAGCAGTTGGATCCCAGGGTCCTACGAGCAGTACTTC

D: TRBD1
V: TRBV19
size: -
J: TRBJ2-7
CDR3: CASSMSAGGYEQYF
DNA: TGTGCCAGTAGTATGTCGGCAGGGGGCTACGAGCAGTACTTC

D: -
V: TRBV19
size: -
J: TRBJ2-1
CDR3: CASSIWTESYNEQFF
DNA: TGTGCCAGTAGTATTTGGACAGAGAGCTACAATGAGCAGTTCTTC

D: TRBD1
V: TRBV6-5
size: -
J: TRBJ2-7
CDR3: CASSTGTGAEQYF
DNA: TGTGCCAGCAGTACCGGGACAGGGGCCGAGCAGTACTTC

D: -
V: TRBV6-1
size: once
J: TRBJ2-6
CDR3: CASRTGANVLTF
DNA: TGTGCCAGCAGGACTGGGGCCAACGTCCTGACTTTC

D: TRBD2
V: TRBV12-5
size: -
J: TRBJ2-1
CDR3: CASGPAGTSGYNEQFF
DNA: TGTGCTAGTGGTCCCGCCGGGACTAGCGGATACAATGAGCAGTTCTTC

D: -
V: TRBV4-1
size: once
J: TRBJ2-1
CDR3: CASSQDGGTEQFF
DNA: TGCGCCAGCAGCCAAGATGGTGGGACTGAACAGTTCTTC

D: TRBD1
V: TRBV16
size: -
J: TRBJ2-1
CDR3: CASSLSGTGADNEQFF
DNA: TGTGCCAGCAGCCTCTCCGGGACAGGGGCTGACAATGAGCAGTTCTTC

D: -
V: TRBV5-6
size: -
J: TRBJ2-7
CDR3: CASSRRTDNVYEQYF
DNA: TGTGCCAGCAGCCGCAGGACAGACAATGTCTACGAGCAGTACTTC

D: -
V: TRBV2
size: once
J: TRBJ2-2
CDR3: CASSGPGPPTGELFF
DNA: TGTGCCAGCAGTGGTCCAGGGCCACCCACCGGGGAGCTGTTTTTT

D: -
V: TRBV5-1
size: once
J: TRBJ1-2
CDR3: CASQEDGNNYGYTF
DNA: TGCGCCAGCCAGGAGGACGGGAATAACTATGGCTACACCTTC

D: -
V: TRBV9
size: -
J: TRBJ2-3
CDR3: CASSVGGSTDTQYF
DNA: TGTGCCAGCAGCGTGGGCGGTAGCACAGATACGCAGTATTTT

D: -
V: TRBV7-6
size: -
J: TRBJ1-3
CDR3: CASTWNTIYF
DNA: TGTGCCAGCACCTGGAACACCATATATTTT

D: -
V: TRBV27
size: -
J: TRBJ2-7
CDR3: CASSVGPVYEQYF
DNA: TGTGCCAGCAGTGTCGGGCCAGTCTACGAGCAGTACTTC

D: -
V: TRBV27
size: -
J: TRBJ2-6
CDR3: CASSLLGISGANVLTF
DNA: TGTGCCAGCAGTTTACTCGGAATCTCTGGGGCCAACGTCCTGACTTTC

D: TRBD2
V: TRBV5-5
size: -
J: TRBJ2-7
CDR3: CASSLQASGADEQYF
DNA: TGTGCCAGCAGCTTGCAGGCTAGCGGGGCAGACGAGCAGTACTTC

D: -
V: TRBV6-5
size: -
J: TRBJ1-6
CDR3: CASREDGSYNSPLHF
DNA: TGTGCCAGCAGAGAGGACGGAAGCTATAATTCACCCCTCCACTTT

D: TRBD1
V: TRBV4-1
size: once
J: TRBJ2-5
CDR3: CASSPAGTGGGETQYF
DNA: TGCGCCAGCAGCCCTGCAGGGACAGGGGGCGGGGAGACCCAGTACTTC

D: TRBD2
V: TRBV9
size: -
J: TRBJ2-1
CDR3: CASSALGGNPNNEQFF
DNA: TGTGCCAGCAGCGCCCTCGGGGGGAATCCTAACAATGAGCAGTTCTTC

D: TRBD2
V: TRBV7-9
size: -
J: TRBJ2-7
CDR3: CASSYPRGEASYEQYF
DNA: TGTGCCAGCAGCTACCCTCGGGGGGAAGCCTCCTACGAGCAGTACTTC

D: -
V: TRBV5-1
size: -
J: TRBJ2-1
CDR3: CASSLEAAGSYNEQFF
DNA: TGCGCCAGCAGCTTGGAGGCAGCGGGCTCCTACAATGAGCAGTTCTTC

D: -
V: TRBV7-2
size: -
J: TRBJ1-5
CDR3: CASSLHNSRDRPQEPQHF
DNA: TGTGCCAGCAGCTTGCATAATAGCCGGGACCGCCCCCAGGAGCCCCAGCATTTT